The clone carrying this TCR beta chain has only a few counts. Its antigen remains unidentified. Data came from immunoSEQ multiplex PCR; TCRdb stores just in-frame clones and leaves some out. The sample carries approximately 200,000 clones, about three quarters recorded once. The data are from a study of cytomegalovirus exposure and HLA in healthy donors. Whole-study findings and limits: According to a subsequent analysis, TCR clusters from the first cohort were inclined to appear together in the 110 or so validation repertoires. Most TCR sequences were rare, but some public TCRs occurred in many donors. Investigators reported 164 TCR beta chains as tied to cytomegalovirus.

CDR1 GTSNPN and CDR2 SVGIG come from the germline V gene (reference sequence). The J segment lost 2 bases and the V segment lost 5 bases, leaving 1 base of the junction unmatched. The CDR3 length is 12 residues. The donors formed part of the approximately 130-subject validation cohort, distinct from the roughly 640-subject first cohort. This chain connects TRBV30 to TRBJ1-2; 8 bases are shared with TRBD1. The clonotype comes from a woman aged 25-40 years in good health and CMV-seronegative. The source material was PBMCs. Here the CDR3 reads CAWGQGNYGYTF. CDR3 nucleotide sequence: TGTGCCTGGGGACAGGGAAACTATGGCTACACCTTC.